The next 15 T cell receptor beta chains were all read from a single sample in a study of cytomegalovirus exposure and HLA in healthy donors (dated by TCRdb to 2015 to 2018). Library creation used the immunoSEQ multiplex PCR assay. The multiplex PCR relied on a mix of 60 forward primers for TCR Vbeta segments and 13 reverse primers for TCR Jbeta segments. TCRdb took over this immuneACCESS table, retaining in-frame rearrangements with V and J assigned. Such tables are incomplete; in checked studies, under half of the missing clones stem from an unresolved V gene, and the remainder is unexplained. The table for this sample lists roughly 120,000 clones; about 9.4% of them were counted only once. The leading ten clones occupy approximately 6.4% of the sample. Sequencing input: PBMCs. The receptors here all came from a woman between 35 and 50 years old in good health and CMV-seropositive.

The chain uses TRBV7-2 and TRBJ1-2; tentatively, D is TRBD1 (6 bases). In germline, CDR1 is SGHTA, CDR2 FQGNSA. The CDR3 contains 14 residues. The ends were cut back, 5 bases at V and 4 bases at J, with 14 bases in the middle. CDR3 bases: TGTGCCAGCAGCCCCCTCACAGGGTTCTATGGCTACACCTTC. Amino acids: CASSPLTGFYGYTF.

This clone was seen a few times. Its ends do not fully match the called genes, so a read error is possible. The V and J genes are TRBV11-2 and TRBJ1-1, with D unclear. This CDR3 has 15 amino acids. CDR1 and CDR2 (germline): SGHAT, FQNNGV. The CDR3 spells CVSSSIGVGNTEAFF. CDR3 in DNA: TGTGTCAGCAGCTCTATTGGAGTGGGGAACACTGAAGCTTTCTTT.

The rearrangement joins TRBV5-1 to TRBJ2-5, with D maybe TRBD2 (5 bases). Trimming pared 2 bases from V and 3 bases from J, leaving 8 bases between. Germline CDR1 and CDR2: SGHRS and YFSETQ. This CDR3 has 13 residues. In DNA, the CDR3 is TGCGCCAGCAGCTTAGGACTGGAAGAGACCCAGTACTTC. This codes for CASSLGLEETQYF.

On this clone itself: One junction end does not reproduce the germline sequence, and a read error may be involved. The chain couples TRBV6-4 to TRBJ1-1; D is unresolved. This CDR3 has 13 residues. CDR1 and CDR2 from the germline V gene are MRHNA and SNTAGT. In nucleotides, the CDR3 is TGTGCCAGCAGTGCTCGGGGTCTCACTGCAGCTTTCTTT. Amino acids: CASSARGLTAAFF.

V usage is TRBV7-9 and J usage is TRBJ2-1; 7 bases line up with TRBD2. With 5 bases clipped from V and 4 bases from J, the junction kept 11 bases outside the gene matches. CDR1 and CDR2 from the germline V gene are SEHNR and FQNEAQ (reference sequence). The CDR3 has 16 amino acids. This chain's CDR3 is CASSPIGGIGYNEQFF. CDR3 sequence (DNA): TGTGCCAGCAGCCCGATCGGGGGGATTGGGTACAATGAGCAGTTCTTC.

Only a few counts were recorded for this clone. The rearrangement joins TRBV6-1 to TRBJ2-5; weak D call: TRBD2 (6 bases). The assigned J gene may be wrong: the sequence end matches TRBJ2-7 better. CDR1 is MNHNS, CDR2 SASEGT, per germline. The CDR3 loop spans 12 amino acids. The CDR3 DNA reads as TGTGCCAGCAGGGAGGGTTACTACGAGCAGTACTTC. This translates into CASREGYYEQYF.

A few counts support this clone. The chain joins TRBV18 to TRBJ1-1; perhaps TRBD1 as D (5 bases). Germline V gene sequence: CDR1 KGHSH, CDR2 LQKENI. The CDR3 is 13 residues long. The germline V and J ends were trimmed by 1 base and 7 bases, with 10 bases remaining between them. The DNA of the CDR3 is TGTGCCAGCTCACCACGTGCGGGGGTTGAAGCTTTCTTT. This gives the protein CASSPRAGVEAFF.

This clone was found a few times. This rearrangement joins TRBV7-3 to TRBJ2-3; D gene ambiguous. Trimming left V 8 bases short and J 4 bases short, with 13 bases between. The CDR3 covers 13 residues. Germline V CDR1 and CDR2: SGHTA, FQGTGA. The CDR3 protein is CASALQSADTQYF. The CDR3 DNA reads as TGTGCCAGCGCCCTCCAAAGCGCAGATACGCAGTATTTT. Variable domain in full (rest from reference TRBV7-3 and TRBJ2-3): GAGVSQTPSNKVTEKGKYVELRCDPISGHTALYWYRQSLGQGPEFLIYFQGTGAADDSGLPNDRFFAVRPEGSVSTLKIQRTERGDSAVYLCASALQSADTQYFGPGTRLTVL.

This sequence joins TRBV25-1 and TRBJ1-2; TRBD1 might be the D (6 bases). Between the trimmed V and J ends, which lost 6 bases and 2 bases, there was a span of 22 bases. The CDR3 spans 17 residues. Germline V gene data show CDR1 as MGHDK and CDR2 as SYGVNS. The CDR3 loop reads CASSPLGQGKGNYGYTF. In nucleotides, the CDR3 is TGTGCCAGCAGCCCACTCGGGCAGGGGAAGGGCAACTATGGCTACACCTTC.

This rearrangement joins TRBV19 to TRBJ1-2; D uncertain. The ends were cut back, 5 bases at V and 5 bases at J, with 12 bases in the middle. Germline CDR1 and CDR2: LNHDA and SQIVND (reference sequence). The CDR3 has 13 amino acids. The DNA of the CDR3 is TGTGCCAGTAGTCTGACACCGGGGTATGGCTACACCTTC. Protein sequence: CASSLTPGYGYTF.

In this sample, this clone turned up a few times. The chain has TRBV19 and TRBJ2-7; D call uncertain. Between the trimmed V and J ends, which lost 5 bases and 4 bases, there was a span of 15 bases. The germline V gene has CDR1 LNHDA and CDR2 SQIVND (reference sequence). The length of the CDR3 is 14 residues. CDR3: CASSPALNGYEQYF. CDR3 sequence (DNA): TGTGCCAGTAGTCCCGCATTAAACGGGTACGAGCAGTACTTC.

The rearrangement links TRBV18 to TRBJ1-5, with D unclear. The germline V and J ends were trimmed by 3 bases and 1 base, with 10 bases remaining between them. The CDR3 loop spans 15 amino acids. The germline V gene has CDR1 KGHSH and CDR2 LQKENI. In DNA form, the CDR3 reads TGTGCCAGCTCACCCCCCGGCAGGAGCAATCAGCCCCAGCATTTT. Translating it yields CASSPPGRSNQPQHF.

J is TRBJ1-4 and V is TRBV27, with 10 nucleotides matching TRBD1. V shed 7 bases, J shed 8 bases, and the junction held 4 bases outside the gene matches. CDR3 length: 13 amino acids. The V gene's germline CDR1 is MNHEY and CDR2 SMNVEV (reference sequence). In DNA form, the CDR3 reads TGTGCCAGCAAGGGACAGGGGCAGGAAAAACTGTTTTTT. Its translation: CASKGQGQEKLFF.

The CDR3 DNA is TGCGCCAGCAGCTTGACGGGGGGAACCACAGATACGCAGTATTTT. It codes for CASSLTGGTTDTQYF. The chain couples TRBV5-1 to TRBJ2-3; 7 positions match TRBD2. CDR1 and CDR2 (germline): SGHRS, YFSETQ. This CDR3 region has 15 residues. V lost 1 base, J lost 2 bases, and 4 bases stayed unmatched.

This chain's CDR3 is CASSESRGGGWYTF. CDR3 bases: TGTGCCAGCAGTGAAAGCCGAGGAGGAGGCTGGTACACCTTC. V and J are TRBV6-1 and TRBJ1-2, with D uncertain. The CDR3 loop spans 14 amino acids. CDR1 is MNHNS, CDR2 SASEGT, per germline. V lost 2 bases and J 11 bases, leaving 18 bases between the germline ends.